The 32 T cell receptor beta chains given below trace back to one sample, sequenced in a study of monozygotic twins with inflammatory bowel disease. Each CDR3 protein gets one entry in TCRdb, which reprocessed the 5' RACE reads and gives no DNA. The repertoire table contains about 99,000 distinct CDR3 sequences. Sequenced: blood. The receptors originated from a human donor with ulcerative colitis or Crohn's disease, or a healthy co-twin of an affected twin (not recorded which).

The rearrangement uses TRBV12-3 or TRBV12-4 and TRBJ2-1; the TRBD2 assignment by TCRdb is unverifiable without DNA. The CDR3 is made up of 16 amino acids. CDR3 in amino acids: CASSSPGTSGSNEQFF.

J is TRBJ2-3 and V is TRBV3-1; the D call of TRBD1 rests on TCRdb alone, since no DNA is present to check it. This CDR3 spans 13 amino acids. The germline CDR1 and CDR2 sequences are LGHDT and YNNKEL (reference sequence). The CDR3: CASSPRGTDTQYF.

V is TRBV6-1 and J is TRBJ2-5; TCRdb names TRBD1, which stays unverified in the absence of DNA. This CDR3 has 16 residues. Germline lookup yields CDR1 MNHNS and CDR2 SASEGT. CDR3 protein: CASSTRVQARQETQYF.

The chain recombines TRBV7-2 with TRBJ1-1. The germline V gene has CDR1 SGHTA and CDR2 FQGNSA. The length of the CDR3 is 14 residues. The CDR3 loop is CASSQAGGPTEAFF.

The CDR3 loop reads CASSFGGGQNTQYF. J is TRBJ2-3 and V is TRBV7-2; as DNA is missing, the TRBD1 call by TCRdb cannot be tested. The CDR3 sequence is 14 residues long. From germline, CDR1 is SGHTA and CDR2 FQGNSA.

This chain links TRBV20-1 with TRBJ2-5; as DNA is missing, the TRBD2 call by TCRdb cannot be tested. The CDR3 contains 13 residues. Germline CDR1 DFQATT, CDR2 SNEGSKA (reference sequence). The CDR3: CSGFAGGRETQYF.

The chain recombines TRBV5-1 with TRBJ1-5; the TCRdb call, TRBD1, lacks DNA for checking. This CDR3 is built from 15 residues. CDR1 and CDR2 from the germline V gene are SGHRS and YFSETQ. The CDR3 reads CASSLGAGSNQPQHF.

The rearrangement uses TRBV24-1 and TRBJ2-3; TCRdb lists TRBD1, though no DNA is available to test this call. The germline V gene has CDR1 KGHDR and CDR2 SFDVKD. The CDR3 contains 17 residues. CDR3 residues: CATSRDRGFIGTDTQYF.

The J gene is TRBJ2-3, the V gene TRBV5-1; the D call from TCRdb, TRBD2, cannot be confirmed without DNA. Germline values: CDR1 SGHRS, CDR2 YFSETQ. The CDR3 has 17 amino acids. The CDR3: CASRHGTSGSSTDTQYF.

The chain combines TRBV20-1 with TRBJ2-4; as DNA is missing, the TRBD2 call by TCRdb cannot be tested. The CDR3 loop spans 14 amino acids. Germline-derived CDR1 and CDR2 are DFQATT and SNEGSKA (reference sequence). This chain's CDR3 is CSARRELAKNIQYF.

This rearrangement joins TRBV12-3 or TRBV12-4 to TRBJ2-3; the D gene TCRdb calls, TRBD2, cannot be checked with no DNA. This CDR3 comprises 14 residues. CDR3 amino acids: CASSSGTLTDTQYF.

The chain carries TRBV5-1 and TRBJ1-1. In germline, CDR1 is SGHRS, CDR2 YFSETQ. This CDR3 comprises 15 residues. CDR3 residues: CASSLMGRINTEAFF. Combining the CDR3 with reference TRBV5-1 and TRBJ1-1 gives the whole variable domain KAGVTQTPRYLIKTRGQQVTLSCSPISGHRSVSWYQQTPGQGLQFLFEYFSETQRNKGNFPGRFSGRQFSNSRSEMNVSTLELGDSALYLCASSLMGRINTEAFFGQGTRLTVV.

V usage is TRBV18 and J usage is TRBJ1-6; TCRdb selects TRBD1, and the lack of DNA leaves this call unchecked. CDR1 and CDR2 (germline): KGHSH, LQKENI. The CDR3 consists of 14 residues. CDR3 loop: CASSPGQENSPLHF.

The chain links TRBV20-1 to TRBJ2-6; without DNA, the TCRdb call of TRBD1 cannot be checked. CDR1 DFQATT and CDR2 SNEGSKA come from the germline V gene (reference sequence). This CDR3 has 17 residues. This chain's CDR3 is CSARPGRQYSGANVLTF.

V usage is TRBV5-4 and J usage is TRBJ2-3. This CDR3 is built from 15 residues. Germline values: CDR1 SGHNT, CDR2 YYREEE (reference sequence). CDR3 in amino acids: CASSLARGQGDTQYF.

The chain has TRBV7-3 and TRBJ2-2. CDR1 is SGHTA, CDR2 FQGTGA, per germline. CDR3 length: 13 amino acids. The CDR3 sequence: CASTDTNTGELFF.

The chain joins TRBV4-1 to TRBJ1-1; as DNA is missing, the TRBD1 call by TCRdb cannot be tested. This CDR3 spans 16 amino acids. The germline V gene has CDR1 MGHRA and CDR2 YSYEKL. CDR3 sequence reads: CASSQPGQGMFTEAFF.

The chain has TRBV5-4 and TRBJ1-5; TCRdb reports TRBD1, a call that lacks DNA to check it against. Looked up from germline, CDR1 is SGHNT and CDR2 is YYREEE (reference sequence). CDR3 length equals 16 residues. CDR3: CASSFRGGTGSQPQHF.

V and J are TRBV14 and TRBJ2-1. This CDR3 region has 15 residues. Germline CDR1 reads SGHDN; CDR2 reads FVKESK. The chain's CDR3 is CASSQHGRSYNEQFF.

The V call is TRBV4-2, the J call TRBJ2-7; as DNA is missing, the TRBD1 call by TCRdb cannot be tested. Germline V gives CDR1 LGHNA, CDR2 YNFKEQ. The CDR3 is made up of 14 amino acids. CDR3 protein: CASSQPDRVWEQYF.

The chain joins TRBV6-5 to TRBJ1-5; TCRdb gives TRBD1 as the D gene, but with no DNA this cannot be confirmed. The CDR3 loop spans 14 amino acids. The germline V gene has CDR1 MNHEY and CDR2 SVGAGI. The CDR3 spells CASSYTGQGQPQHF.

The V call is TRBV11-2, the J call TRBJ1-1; absent DNA, TCRdb's TRBD1 call cannot be checked. Germline V gene sequence: CDR1 SGHAT, CDR2 FQNNGV. The CDR3 consists of 20 residues. CDR3 region: CASSLEVEWARMGLNTEAFF.

V and J are TRBV5-1 and TRBJ2-7. Looked up from germline, CDR1 is SGHRS and CDR2 is YFSETQ. The CDR3 has 12 amino acids. CDR3: CASSLGNSEQYF.

This chain connects TRBV5-4 to TRBJ2-1; TCRdb calls TRBD2, which cannot be checked without DNA. Germline V CDR1 and CDR2: SGHNT, YYREEE (reference sequence). CDR3 length equals 19 residues. CDR3 sequence reads: CASSLVGLAGGLAGDEQFF.

The V gene is TRBV12-3 or TRBV12-4, the J gene TRBJ2-5; with no DNA, the TCRdb D assignment of TRBD2 cannot be verified. The CDR3 runs 17 residues. CDR3 in amino acids: CASMGGVARDLRETQYF.

The gene calls are TRBV7-2 and TRBJ2-7; there is no DNA to check the TCRdb D call of TRBD1. The CDR3 extends over 12 amino acids. Germline-derived CDR1 and CDR2 are SGHTA and FQGNSA. The CDR3 protein is CASSRGGDEQYF.

The CDR3 reads CSVESSSMDTQYF. The chain joins TRBV29-1 to TRBJ2-3. The CDR3 has 13 residues. Germline V lookup: CDR1 SQVTM, CDR2 ANQGSEA.

The rearrangement joins TRBV7-9 to TRBJ2-2. The CDR3 is 15 residues long. Germline V CDR1 and CDR2: SEHNR, FQNEAQ (reference sequence). CDR3 residues: CASSFRADNTGELFF.

The V gene is TRBV15, the J gene TRBJ1-2. Germline assignment: CDR1 LNHNV and CDR2 YYDKDF (reference sequence). This CDR3 has 11 amino acids. The chain's CDR3 is CATSRGGVPTF.

This CDR3 is CASSLEGSGRQETQYF. V and J are TRBV5-1 and TRBJ2-5; TCRdb selects TRBD2, and the lack of DNA leaves this call unchecked. The CDR3 loop spans 16 amino acids. CDR1 is SGHRS and CDR2 is YFSETQ in the germline V gene.

J is TRBJ2-5 and V is TRBV9; checking the TCRdb D call of TRBD1 is not possible without DNA. The CDR3 is 15 residues long. The V gene's germline CDR1 is SGDLS and CDR2 YYNGEE. The CDR3 is CASSAQQGRVETQYF. The complete variable domain, with remaining parts taken from reference TRBV9 and TRBJ2-5, reads DSGVTQTPKHLITATGQRVTLRCSPRSGDLSVYWYQQSLDQGLQFLIQYYNGEERAKGNILERFSAQQFPDLHSELNLSSLELGDSALYFCASSAQQGRVETQYFGPGTRLLVL.

The chain carries TRBV21-1 and TRBJ2-3; TCRdb gives TRBD2 as the D gene, but with no DNA this cannot be confirmed. TRBV21-1 is listed as a pseudogene. This CDR3 comprises 20 residues. CDR3 sequence: CASSKAPTSGAPEVADTQYF.